The next 15 T cell receptor beta chains were all read from a single sample in a study of T cells in Graves' hyperthyroidism and ophthalmopathy. Amplified TCR beta CDR3 regions derived from RNA transcripts. Researchers ran a first-round RT-PCR on the TCR CDR3 using the HTBI primer set. TCRdb itself ran the multiplex PCR reads through MiXCR, one entry per CDR3 protein. The data hold nearly 110,000 distinct CDR3 sequences, with roughly 15% observed a single time. The sequencing sample was made of blood. The receptors derive from a woman aged 45-59 years with Graves' hyperthyroidism.

This clonotype was picked up many times. J is TRBJ2-1 and V is TRBV7-9; no reliable D call. The length of the CDR3 is 13 residues. Trimming stripped 3 bases from V and 8 bases from J, with 11 bases between. CDR1 is SEHNR and CDR2 is FQNEAQ in the germline V gene (reference sequence). The CDR3 reads CASSFPQAYEQFF. DNA for the CDR3: TGTGCCAGCAGCTTCCCCCAGGCCTATGAGCAGTTCTTC.

The rearrangement links TRBV20-1 to TRBJ2-5; weak D call: TRBD2 (6 bases). V lost 0 bases, J lost 8 bases, and 16 bases lay in between. The germline gives CDR1 DFQATT, CDR2 SNEGSKA (reference sequence). The CDR3 length is 14 residues. In nucleotides, the CDR3 is TGCAGTGCTAGAGATGGCGGGGCTCGAGAAACCCAGTACTTC. It codes for CSARDGGARETQYF.

This clonotype was found many times. The J gene is TRBJ2-7, the V gene TRBV6-2 or TRBV6-3; D gene uncertain. This CDR3 region has 14 residues. CDR1 and CDR2 (germline): MNHEY, SVGEGT. Trimming removed 5 bases at V and 6 bases at J, with 17 bases between. CDR3 DNA: TGTGCCAGCAGTGCTTCTAGTGCCAGTAGCGAGCAGTACGTC. Translating it yields CASSASSASSEQYV.

This clonotype was recorded many times. V gene TRBV5-1 combines with J gene TRBJ2-2; the D gene is possibly TRBD2 (6 bases). Deletions cut 1 base from V and 1 base from J, with 11 bases between. Germline V CDR1 and CDR2: SGHRS, YFSETQ. The CDR3 is 16 residues long. Here the CDR3 DNA reads TGCGCCAGCAGCTTGACTCTAGCGCAGAACACCGGGGAGCTGTTTTTT. Translated: CASSLTLAQNTGELFF.

This clonotype occurred many times. The gene calls are TRBV19 and TRBJ2-1; perhaps TRBD2 as D (6 bases). Trimming removed 4 bases from V and 4 bases from J, with 14 bases in between. The CDR3 length is 15 residues. Germline CDR1 and CDR2: LNHDA and SQIVND (reference sequence). The CDR3 loop is CASSSPGTQYNEQFF. CDR3 in DNA: TGTGCCAGTAGTAGCCCCGGGACTCAGTACAATGAGCAGTTCTTC.

This chain connects TRBV29-1 to TRBJ2-3; 13 positions match TRBD2. Germline V gene sequence: CDR1 SQVTM, CDR2 ANQGSEA. Trimming removed 7 bases from V and 4 bases from J; junction bases left unmatched: 14. The CDR3 runs 17 residues. This chain's CDR3 is CSATPGLAGTGADTQYF. CDR3 sequence (DNA): TGCAGCGCTACTCCGGGACTAGCGGGAACTGGGGCAGATACGCAGTATTTT.

Ten or more counts support this clonotype. V is TRBV20-1 and J is TRBJ1-1; no clear D gene. CDR1 and CDR2 (germline): DFQATT, SNEGSKA (reference sequence). V lost 6 bases to trimming and J lost 5 bases, with 13 bases between them. CDR3 length: 12 amino acids. The CDR3 DNA reads TGCAGTGCCGACGGCGACGGTACTGAAGCTTTCTTT. It is translated as CSADGDGTEAFF.

This clonotype has only one observation. J is TRBJ1-2 and V is TRBV7-2; TRBD1 aligns across 9 bases. CDR3 length: 20 amino acids. Trimming at V came to 4 bases and at J to 5 bases, leaving 23 bases not matched to a gene. CDR1 is SGHTA, CDR2 FQGNSA, per germline. The CDR3 DNA reads as TGTGCCAGCAGCTCGTGGCCATTACTCTTACAGGGGGCGAAGGGGTATGGCTACACCTTC. Amino acid sequence: CASSSWPLLLQGAKGYGYTF.

The chain employs TRBV7-9 and TRBJ2-5; D not certain. Germline assignment: CDR1 SEHNR and CDR2 FQNEAQ (reference sequence). The CDR3 sequence is 10 residues long. Trimming stripped 10 bases from V and 7 bases from J, with 10 bases between. CDR3 in amino acids: CATSDGTQYF. The CDR3 DNA follows: TGTGCCACCTCAGATGGGACCCAGTACTTC.

The sample holds many counts of this clonotype. The rearrangement links TRBV2 to TRBJ1-2; 11 bases line up with TRBD1. The CDR3 length is 15 residues. After removal of 4 bases from V and 7 bases from J, the junction contained 8 bases not matched to a gene. Germline CDR1 reads SNHLY; CDR2 reads FYNNEI. The CDR3: CASSVMDRGRGGYTF. In DNA form, the CDR3 reads TGTGCCAGCAGTGTCATGGACAGGGGGCGAGGTGGCTACACCTTC.

The chain employs TRBV30 and TRBJ1-1, with TRBD1 matching 7 bases. This CDR3 is 14 amino acids long. Germline-derived CDR1 and CDR2 are GTSNPN and SVGIG (reference sequence). Trimming cost V 5 bases and J 3 bases; bases outside gene matches: 9. The CDR3 region is CAWGTGVGYTEAFF. In nucleotides, the CDR3 is TGTGCCTGGGGTACAGGGGTCGGGTACACTGAAGCTTTCTTT.

There are many counts of this clonotype. V is TRBV5-1 and J is TRBJ1-1, with 7 bases matching TRBD1. V lost 7 bases, J lost 0 bases, and 12 bases stayed unmatched. Per germline, CDR1 SGHRS and CDR2 YFSETQ. CDR3 size: 16 residues. Here the CDR3 DNA reads TGCGCCAGCGGCGGAGGGCAGGGGGGAATGAACACTGAAGCTTTCTTT. Translating it yields CASGGGQGGMNTEAFF.

J is TRBJ1-6 and V is TRBV12-3 or TRBV12-4, with 10 bases fitting TRBD1. The ends lost 7 bases at V and 4 bases at J; junction bases unmatched: 7. The CDR3 runs 16 residues. As DNA, the CDR3 is TGTGCCAGCACCCGGGGGGACAGGGGATATAATTCACCCCTCCACTTT. It codes for CASTRGDRGYNSPLHF.

This clonotype was counted ten times or more. The chain joins TRBV13 to TRBJ2-1; TRBD2 aligns across 9 bases. Germline CDR1 and CDR2: PRHDT and FYEKMQ (reference sequence). V gave up 4 bases and J gave up 7 bases; unmatched junction bases: 8. This CDR3 comprises 15 residues. CDR3 loop: CASSSPGLARNEQFF. CDR3 nucleotides: TGTGCCAGCAGCTCACCCGGACTAGCGAGGAATGAGCAGTTCTTC.

This clonotype came up many times. J is TRBJ2-5 and V is TRBV7-9; D not certain. The CDR3 is 14 residues long. Germline V gene data show CDR1 as SEHNR and CDR2 as FQNEAQ (reference sequence). V was trimmed by 4 bases and J by 6 bases, leaving 15 bases between them. CDR3 nucleotide sequence: TGTGCCAGCAGCTCCACGGCCGTAGTGAAGACCCAGTACTTC. This translates into CASSSTAVVKTQYF.